This T cell receptor (beta chain) was recorded in a study of blood T cells in healthy people across ages. This CDR3 contains 17 residues. Germline values: CDR1 LGHDT, CDR2 YNNKEL (reference sequence). V lost 5 bases, J lost 13 bases, and 15 bases stayed unmatched. With a J-beta primer mix and a sample-barcoded 5' primer, a second PCR ran 7 to 11 cycles. Using its own MiXCR run on the 5' RACE reads, TCRdb lists one record per CDR3 protein. The repertoire consists of about 930,000 distinct CDR3 sequences, with under 35% occurring once and the leading ten covering around 9.6%. Separately, the same data were catalogued under a study of T cells of mothers and their children. Per that study: Each child contributed 3.1 million or so TCR beta CDR3 reads, while each mother contributed over 8 million.

The sequenced sample was blood. The clonotype was recovered from a woman aged 40 to 49 in good health. The rearrangement joins TRBV3-1 to TRBJ2-4; TRBD2 matches at 15 bases. Written as DNA, the CDR3 is TGTGCCAGCAGCAAAAGGACTAGCGGGGGGGCGATCGATGAGCAGTACTTC. Translated, it gives CASSKRTSGGAIDEQYF.